The entry below gives a single T cell receptor beta chain sequence along with its context. The antigen is not known. Donors sampled were nominally healthy, though unrecorded immune exposures were likely. This sample was included in a study of cytomegalovirus exposure and HLA in healthy donors. Study-level results: The study designated over 150 TCR beta chains cytomegalovirus-associated. Prior analysis indicated that the majority of TCR beta V segments exhibited productivity approximately 87% or approximately 30% of the time.

PCR amplification relied on 60 Vbeta primers (plus 13 Jbeta primers). Some clones are missing from TCRdb's copy, which holds only in-frame ones; the method was immunoSEQ multiplex PCR. The table records more than 200,000 clones, roughly 70% of them present only once. Sequenced material: PBMCs. This TCR derives from a man in his forties or fifties in good health and CMV-seropositive.

The CDR3 DNA reads as TGTGCCAGCAGCTTAGATTTTCCCACTAGCGGGGGGCAAGAGACCCAGTACTTC. Translated, it gives CASSLDFPTSGGQETQYF. V usage is TRBV11-2 and J usage is TRBJ2-5; 12 bases agree with TRBD2. Germline V CDR1 and CDR2: SGHAT, FQNNGV. V was pared by 0 bases and J by 2 bases, with 7 bases of the junction left unmatched. The CDR3 consists of 18 residues.